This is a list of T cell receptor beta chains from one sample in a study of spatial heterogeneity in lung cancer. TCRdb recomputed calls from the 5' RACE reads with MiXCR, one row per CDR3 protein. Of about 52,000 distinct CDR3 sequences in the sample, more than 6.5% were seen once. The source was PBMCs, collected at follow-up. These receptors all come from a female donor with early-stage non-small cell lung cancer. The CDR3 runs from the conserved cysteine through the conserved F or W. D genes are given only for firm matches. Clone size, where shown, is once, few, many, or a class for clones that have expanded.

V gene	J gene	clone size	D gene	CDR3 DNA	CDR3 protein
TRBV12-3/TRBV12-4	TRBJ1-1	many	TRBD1	TGTGCCAGCAGTCCAGGACAGGGGAGCGCTGAAGCTTTCTTT	CASSPGQGSAEAFF
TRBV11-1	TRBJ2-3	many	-	TGTGCCAGCACCCCCCAGATAGGGACAGATACGCAGTATTTT	CASTPQIGTDTQYF
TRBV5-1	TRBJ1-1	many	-	TGCGCCAGCAGCTTGGGGGGCGGGAACACTGAAGCTTTCTTT	CASSLGGGNTEAFF
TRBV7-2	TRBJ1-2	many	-	TGTGCCAGCAGCTTAGAGGCTGCAGGGTATTATGGCTACACCTTC	CASSLEAAGYYGYTF
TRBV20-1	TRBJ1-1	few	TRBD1	TGCAGTGCTAGGGGACAGCCCGAAGCTTTCTTT	CSARGQPEAFF
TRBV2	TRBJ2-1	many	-	TGTGCCAGCAGTGAAAAACTACTTTTGCTGTTCTTC	CASSEKLLLLFF
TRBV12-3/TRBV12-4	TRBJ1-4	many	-	TGTGCCAGCAGTTTAAATGGAAATGAAAAACTGTTTTTT	CASSLNGNEKLFF
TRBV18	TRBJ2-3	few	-	TGTGCCAGCTCACCACCGAGGGGACCGACAGATACGCAGTATTTT	CASSPPRGPTDTQYF
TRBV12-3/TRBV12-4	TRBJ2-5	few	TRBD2	TGTGCCAGCAGGCTAGCGGGGCAAGAGACCCAGTACTTC	CASRLAGQETQYF
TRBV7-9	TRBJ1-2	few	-	TGTGTCAGCAGCCCCGGGACATGGATGCTTGTAGGCTACACCTTC	CVSSPGTWMLVGYTF
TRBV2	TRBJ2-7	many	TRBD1	TGTGCCAGCAGGGGGACAGGAGCGTCCTACGAGCAGTACTTC	CASRGTGASYEQYF
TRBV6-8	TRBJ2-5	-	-	TGTGCCAGCACCCCCCCGACCCAAGAGACCCAGTACTTC	CASTPPTQETQYF
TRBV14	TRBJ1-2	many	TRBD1	TGTGCCAGCAGCGCGGGACAGGGATACCGCGGCTACACCTTC	CASSAGQGYRGYTF
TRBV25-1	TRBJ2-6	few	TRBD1	TGTGCCAGCAGTGACACAGGGGACAAGGCCAACGTCCTGACTTTC	CASSDTGDKANVLTF
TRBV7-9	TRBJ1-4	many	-	TGTGCCAGCAGCTTTCCCCTCGACGGCCCGATGGGTGAAAAACTGTTTTTT	CASSFPLDGPMGEKLFF
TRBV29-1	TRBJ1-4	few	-	TGCAGCGTTCGGTGGACTGCAACTAATGAAAAACTGTTTTTT	CSVRWTATNEKLFF
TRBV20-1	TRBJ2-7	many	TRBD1	TGCAGTGCTCCCCCGGGACAGGGGGCGCACTACGAGCAGTACTTC	CSAPPGQGAHYEQYF
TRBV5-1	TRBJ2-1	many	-	TGCGCCAGCAGCACCGGGGTTGAGCAGTTCTTC	CASSTGVEQFF
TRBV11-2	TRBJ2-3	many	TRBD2	TGTGCCAGCAGCTATACTAGCGGGGGGGCAAGCGATACGCAGTATTTT	CASSYTSGGASDTQYF
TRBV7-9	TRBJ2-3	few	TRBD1	TGTGCCAGCAGCTTAGCGAGGACAGGGAGCACAGATACGCAGTATTTT	CASSLARTGSTDTQYF
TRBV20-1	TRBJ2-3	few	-	TGCAGTGCTAGAGATGGAATGGGGGATTCTAGCACAGATACGCAGTATTTT	CSARDGMGDSSTDTQYF
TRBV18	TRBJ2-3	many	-	TGTGCCAGCTCCCTACCTAGTACAGATACGCAGTATTTT	CASSLPSTDTQYF
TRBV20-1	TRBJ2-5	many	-	TGCAGTGCTAGGATTGGTATGGAGACCCAGTACTTC	CSARIGMETQYF
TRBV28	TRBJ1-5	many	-	TGTGCCAGCAGTTTACTACAGGGAGGCAATCAGCCCCAGCATTTT	CASSLLQGGNQPQHF
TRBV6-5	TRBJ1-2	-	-	TGTGCCAGCAGTTACCGGGCGGGGGGTTCCTATGGCTACACCTTC	CASSYRAGGSYGYTF
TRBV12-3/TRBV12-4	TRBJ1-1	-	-	TGTGCCAGCAGTTTATCCCGTATTCCGAACACTGAAGCTTTCTTT	CASSLSRIPNTEAFF
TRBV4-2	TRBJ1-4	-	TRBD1	TGTGCCAGCAGCCCGACAGGGGGTAGTGAAAAACTGTTTTTT	CASSPTGGSEKLFF
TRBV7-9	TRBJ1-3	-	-	TGTGCCAGCAGCCCTAGTGAGGAGGGCGACCGAAACACCATATATTTT	CASSPSEEGDRNTIYF
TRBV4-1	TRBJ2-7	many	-	TGCGCCAGCAGCCAAGGGCAGGGAGAGGGATACGAGCAGTACTTC	CASSQGQGEGYEQYF
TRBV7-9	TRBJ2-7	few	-	TGTGCCAGCAGCTTAGGTGGGCTGGTGGACGAGCAGTACTTC	CASSLGGLVDEQYF
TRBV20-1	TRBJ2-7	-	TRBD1	TGCAGTGCTGGACAGGGGGCGCCCCACTTC	CSAGQGAPHF
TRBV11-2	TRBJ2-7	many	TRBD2	TGTGCCAGCAGCCCACAACCGGGACTAGCGGGCTACGAGCAGTACTTC	CASSPQPGLAGYEQYF
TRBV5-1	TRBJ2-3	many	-	TGCGCCAGCAGCTTGAGCGGGAGCACAGATACGCAGTATTTT	CASSLSGSTDTQYF
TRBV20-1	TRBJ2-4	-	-	TGCAGTGCCAAGGGGGGGCTAGCCAACATTCAGTACTTC	CSAKGGLANIQYF
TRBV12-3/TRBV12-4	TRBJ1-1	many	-	TGTGCCAGCACTAATCCCCCACCTGGGTACACTGAAGCTTTCTTT	CASTNPPPGYTEAFF
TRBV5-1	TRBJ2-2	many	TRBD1	TGCGCCAGCAGCTGGACAGGGTCTGGGGAGCTGTTTTTT	CASSWTGSGELFF
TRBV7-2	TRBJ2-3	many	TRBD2	TGTGCCAGCAGCTTGTCGGGACTAGCGGCGGATACGCAGTATTTT	CASSLSGLAADTQYF
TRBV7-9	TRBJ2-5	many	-	TGTGCCAGCAGCAAGACAGTGGAGACCCAGTACTTC	CASSKTVETQYF
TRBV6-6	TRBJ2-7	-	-	TGTGCCAGCAGTTACGGCGCCGGGCCCTCCTACGAGCAGTACTTC	CASSYGAGPSYEQYF
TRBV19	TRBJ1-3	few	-	TGTGCCAGTAGGCCCCAGGCGGTGAACTCTGGAAACACCATATATTTT	CASRPQAVNSGNTIYF
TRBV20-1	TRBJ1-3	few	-	TGCAGTGCTAGAGATGCCGGCGGAAACACCATATATTTT	CSARDAGGNTIYF
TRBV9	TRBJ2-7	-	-	TGTGCCAGCAGCGTAGGTACAGGCCACTACGAGCAGTACTTC	CASSVGTGHYEQYF
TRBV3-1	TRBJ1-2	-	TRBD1	TGTGCCAGCAGCCACGGACAGGGTGATGGCTACACCTTC	CASSHGQGDGYTF
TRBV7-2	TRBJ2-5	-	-	TGTGCCAGCAGCTTATCTCGGGGGACCTCACCGAAGACCCAGTACTTC	CASSLSRGTSPKTQYF
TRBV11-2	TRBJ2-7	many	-	TGTGCCAGCAGCCAAGGAAGGGTCTACGAGCAGTACTTC	CASSQGRVYEQYF
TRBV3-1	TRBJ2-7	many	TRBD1	TGTGCCAGCAGCCAAGATTTGAGACAGGGTTACGAGCAGTACTTC	CASSQDLRQGYEQYF
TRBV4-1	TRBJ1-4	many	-	TGCGCCAGCAGCGTGTGGGGGGATGAAAAACTGTTTTTT	CASSVWGDEKLFF
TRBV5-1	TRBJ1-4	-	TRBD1	TGCGCCAGCAGCCTGGGACAGGGTGCCCCCTTTGGGGAAAAACTGTTTTTT	CASSLGQGAPFGEKLFF
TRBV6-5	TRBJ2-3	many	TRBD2	TGTGCCAGCAGATTCGGGGGGGCACTGCACACAGATACGCAGTATTTT	CASRFGGALHTDTQYF
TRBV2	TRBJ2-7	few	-	TGTGCCAGCGGGGGGGACAGGCAATCCTACGAGCAGTACTTC	CASGGDRQSYEQYF
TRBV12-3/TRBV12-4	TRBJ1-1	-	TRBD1	TGTGCCAGCAGCCAGGGACAGGGGATTGGTGAAGCTTTCTTT	CASSQGQGIGEAFF
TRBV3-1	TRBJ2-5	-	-	TGTGCCAGCAGCTCACGGGTGGACCAGTACTTC	CASSSRVDQYF
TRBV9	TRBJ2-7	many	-	TGTGCCAGCAGCGTCGATTTCCCTTACTTCTCCTACGAGCAGTACTTC	CASSVDFPYFSYEQYF
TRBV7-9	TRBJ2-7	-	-	TGTGCCAGCAGCCCTACAGGGACCCACTACGAGCAGTACTTC	CASSPTGTHYEQYF
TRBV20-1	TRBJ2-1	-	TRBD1	TGCAGTGCTAGTTTACAGGGGGCGCAGGTTGAGCAGTTCTTC	CSASLQGAQVEQFF
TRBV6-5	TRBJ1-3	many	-	TGTGCCAGCAGTTACCCCGCCGGAAACACCATATATTTT	CASSYPAGNTIYF
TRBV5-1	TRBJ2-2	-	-	TGCGCCAGCAGCTCACAGGGGAACACCGGGGAGCTGTTTTTT	CASSSQGNTGELFF
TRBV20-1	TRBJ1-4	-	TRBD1	TGCAGTGCTAGAGATCGGAGGACAGGGAACCTTCATCTGTTTTTT	CSARDRRTGNLHLFF
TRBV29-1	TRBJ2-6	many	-	TGCAGCGTTAGAGGCTCTGGGGCCAACGTCCTGACTTTC	CSVRGSGANVLTF